One sample yielded the 7 T cell receptor beta chains listed below, sequenced in a study of T cells in Graves' hyperthyroidism and ophthalmopathy (dated by TCRdb to about 2019). The receptor library was made with multiplex PCR. Sequenced on an Illumina HiSeq 2000. The TCR beta CDR3 regions were amplified from RNA transcripts. The TCR CDR3 was subjected to a first round of RT-PCR using the HTBI primer set and the Qiagen OneStep RT-PCR kit. TCRdb reprocessed the public reads (quality trimming at Q25 with fastp, clone calling with MiXCR) and kept in-frame beta chains. CDR3 protein sequences are deduplicated, and each keeps its most common genes and DNA. The sample profile shows fewer than 650,000 distinct CDR3 sequences; roughly 14% of them were found once. Of the sample, 3.5% to 4.5% falls within the top ten clones. The sequenced sample was blood. Receptors originate from a woman aged 40-49 years with Graves' ophthalmopathy.

This clonotype was counted at least ten times. This chain links TRBV27 with TRBJ2-7; the match to TRBD1 covers 8 bases. The length of the CDR3 is 16 residues. The V and J ends lost 5 bases and 2 bases, in that order; junction bases with no gene match: 11. Per germline, CDR1 MNHEY and CDR2 SMNVEV (reference sequence). The CDR3 DNA follows: TGTGCCAGCAGTCCGACATCAGGGGGCGCCGCCTACGAGCAGTACTTC. Translating gives CASSPTSGGAAYEQYF.

This clonotype has more than one count but fewer than ten. The V and J genes are TRBV5-5 and TRBJ2-5; no reliable D call. Looked up from germline, CDR1 is SGHKS and CDR2 is YYEKEE (reference sequence). The CDR3 sequence is 13 residues long. Deletions cut 3 bases from V and 1 base from J, with 7 bases between. CDR3 loop: CASSYEGQETQYF. The CDR3 nucleotides are TGTGCCAGCAGCTACGAAGGCCAAGAGACCCAGTACTTC.

V gene TRBV6-1 combines with J gene TRBJ2-3; tentative D call: TRBD2 (5 bases). The CDR3 loop spans 15 amino acids. Trimming removed 5 bases at V and 6 bases at J, with 18 bases between. Germline values: CDR1 MNHNS, CDR2 SASEGT. Written as DNA, the CDR3 is TGTGCCAGCAGTCCGCGGGCCTTACATCCGGATACGCAGTATTTT. Protein sequence: CASSPRALHPDTQYF.

This clonotype has at least ten counts. The chain uses TRBV2 and TRBJ2-5; 9 nucleotides align to TRBD1. V gave up 6 bases and J gave up 5 bases; unmatched junction bases: 10. Germline loops: CDR1 SNHLY, CDR2 FYNNEI. This CDR3 has 15 residues. CDR3 bases: TGTGCCAGCAGCTCTTCCGGACAGGGGTCGGAGACCCAGTACTTC. It translates to CASSSSGQGSETQYF. Full variable domain (rest looked up from reference TRBV2 and TRBJ2-5): EPEVTQTPSHQVTQMGQEVILRCVPISNHLYFYWYRQILGQKVEFLVSFYNNEISEKSEIFDDQFSVERPDGSNFTLKIRSTKLEDSAMYFCASSSSGQGSETQYFGPGTRLLVL.

The rearrangement joins TRBV2 to TRBJ2-2; a possible D gene is TRBD2 (5 bases). Between the trimmed V and J ends, which lost 7 bases and 5 bases, there was a span of 17 bases. The CDR3 extends over 15 amino acids. The germline CDR1 and CDR2 sequences are SNHLY and FYNNEI. DNA for the CDR3: TGTGCCAGCAACATAGAGGCCGGGATAACCGGGGAGCTGTTTTTT. Translated, it gives CASNIEAGITGELFF.

This clonotype was seen ten or more times. The V gene is TRBV12-5, the J gene TRBJ2-7; D may match TRBD1 or TRBD2 (6 bases each). Germline CDR1 and CDR2: LGHNT and FRNRAP. The CDR3 length is 15 residues. The V end lost 4 bases, the J end lost 0 bases, and 13 bases lay between the germline ends. The CDR3 DNA reads as TGTGCTAGTGGTTCGCGCGGGACAAGCTCCTACGAGCAGTACTTC. Translating it yields CASGSRGTSSYEQYF. Complete variable domain (other parts from reference TRBV12-5 and TRBJ2-7): DARVTQTPRHKVTEMGQEVTMRCQPILGHNTVFWYRQTMMQGLELLAYFRNRAPLDDSGMPKDRFSAEMPDATLATLKIQPSEPRDSAVYFCASGSRGTSSYEQYFGPGTRLTVT.

V and J are TRBV27 and TRBJ2-6, with D possibly being TRBD1 (5 bases). Germline CDR1 reads MNHEY; CDR2 reads SMNVEV (reference sequence). Trimming stripped 3 bases from V and 0 bases from J, with 9 bases between. The CDR3 spans 16 residues. The CDR3 sequence is CASSFTGLSGANVLTF. The CDR3 DNA is TGTGCCAGCAGTTTCACAGGCCTCTCTGGGGCCAACGTCCTGACTTTC.